Below are 25 T cell receptor beta chains sequenced from a single sample in a study of cytomegalovirus exposure and HLA in healthy donors. Primers: 60 Vbeta forward and 13 Jbeta reverse. The protocol was immunoSEQ multiplex PCR, while the TCRdb copy is restricted to in-frame clones and leaves out a portion. Found here are 120,000 or so clones, around 80% of them singletons; the top ten hold 2.5% to 3.5%. What was sequenced was PBMCs. These TCRs come from a woman between 40 and 55 years old in good health and CMV-seropositive.

This chain links TRBV5-1 with TRBJ2-2, with D possibly being TRBD1 (6 bases). The CDR3 length is 15 residues. Per germline, CDR1 SGHRS and CDR2 YFSETQ. Trimming cost V 7 bases and J 4 bases, with 17 bases left between them. The CDR3 DNA reads TGCGCCAGCGCCTCAGTACAGGGCGGCACCGGGGAGCTGTTTTTT. Translated, it gives CASASVQGGTGELFF.

The rearrangement joins TRBV6-1 to TRBJ2-5; D is perhaps TRBD1 (6 bases). With 5 bases removed from V and 1 base from J, the gap between germline ends came to 8 bases. The CDR3 runs to 13 residues. Germline values: CDR1 MNHNS, CDR2 SASEGT. This chain's CDR3 is CASSRTAQETQYF. DNA for the CDR3: TGTGCCAGCAGTCGGACAGCCCAAGAGACCCAGTACTTC.

The chain links TRBV21-1 to TRBJ2-5; the table assigns TRBD1, which was not confirmed against the DNA. TRBV21-1 is flagged as a pseudogene. The CDR3 is 15 residues long. CDR3 loop: CASTNPGQRWETQYF. In DNA form, the CDR3 reads TGTGCCAGCACAAACCCGGGACAGAGATGGGAGACCCAGTACTTC.

This chain joins TRBV6-5 and TRBJ2-1; 9 bases fit TRBD2. Germline loops: CDR1 MNHEY, CDR2 SVGAGI. This CDR3 has 13 residues. Losses at the gene ends were 2 bases for V and 8 bases for J; bases not matched to a gene: 1. The CDR3 is CASSYSGRHEQFF. CDR3 bases: TGTGCCAGCAGTTACAGCGGGAGGCATGAGCAGTTCTTC.

This chain joins TRBV30 and TRBJ2-1; TRBD2 is a possible D gene (6 bases). The CDR3 contains 18 residues. Germline V gene sequence: CDR1 GTSNPN, CDR2 SVGIG (reference sequence). The V and J ends lost 3 bases and 0 bases respectively, with 21 bases between them. Written as DNA, the CDR3 is TGTGCCTGGAGGAAGGGTTCGGGCGGGGTCAGCTCCTACAATGAGCAGTTCTTC. Protein: CAWRKGSGGVSSYNEQFF.

This chain joins TRBV4-1 and TRBJ2-7; 9 positions agree with TRBD2. This CDR3 has 15 amino acids. CDR1 and CDR2 from the germline V gene are MGHRA and YSYEKL. V was pared by 4 bases and J by 1 base, with 5 bases of the junction left unmatched. The CDR3 DNA reads TGCGCCAGCAGCCCCCGACTAGCGGCGTCCTACGAGCAGTACTTC. This translates into CASSPRLAASYEQYF.

V and J are TRBV5-1 and TRBJ1-1; 8 positions agree with TRBD1. The germline CDR1 and CDR2 sequences are SGHRS and YFSETQ. The CDR3 consists of 11 residues. V lost 5 bases to trimming and J lost 11 bases; unmatched junction nucleotides: 5. In DNA, the CDR3 is TGCGCCAGCAGTCCGGACAGGGATGCTTTCTTT. Residues: CASSPDRDAFF.

The gene calls are TRBV4-2 and TRBJ2-2; 7 bases are shared with TRBD1. The CDR3 has 15 amino acids. CDR1 and CDR2 (germline): LGHNA, YNFKEQ. The trim removed 5 bases at V and 1 base at J, leaving 4 bases unmatched. The CDR3 region has the DNA TGTGCCAGCAGCGGGACAGTGCAGAACACCGGGGAGCTGTTTTTT. This sequence encodes CASSGTVQNTGELFF.

V is TRBV18 and J is TRBJ1-2, with 9 nucleotides matching TRBD1. V was pared by 5 bases and J by 2 bases, with 12 bases of the junction left unmatched. CDR3 length equals 17 residues. The germline V gene encodes CDR1 KGHSH and CDR2 LQKENI. The CDR3 DNA is TGTGCCAGCTCATCGCAAACCGGGACAGGGATGAACTATGGCTACACCTTC. Residues: CASSSQTGTGMNYGYTF. Full variable domain (missing parts from reference TRBV18 and TRBJ1-2): NAGVMQNPRHLVRRRGQEARLRCSPMKGHSHVYWYRQLPEEGLKFMVYLQKENIIDESGMPKERFSAEFPKEGPSILRIQQVVRGDSAAYFCASSSQTGTGMNYGYTFGSGTRLTVV.

The chain uses TRBV5-4 and TRBJ1-1; D gene ambiguous. In germline, CDR1 is SGHNT, CDR2 YYREEE (reference sequence). The CDR3 covers 11 residues. Deletions cut 0 bases from V and 7 bases from J, with 4 bases between. This chain's CDR3 is CASSLDGEAFF. CDR3 sequence (DNA): TGTGCCAGCAGCTTGGACGGTGAAGCTTTCTTT.

The chain is built from TRBV5-1 and TRBJ1-6; D might be TRBD1 (5 bases). The V gene lost 0 bases and the J gene lost 10 bases, with 11 bases spanning the gap. Per the germline V gene, CDR1 is SGHRS and CDR2 is YFSETQ. The CDR3 is 14 amino acids. Written as DNA, the CDR3 is TGCGCCAGCAGCTTGGAAGGGGAAAGGTCACCCCTCCACTTT. This sequence encodes CASSLEGERSPLHF.

In regard to this clone: The sample carries other DNA sequences with the same CDR3. The chain recombines TRBV18 with TRBJ2-7; 8 nucleotides line up with TRBD1. With 3 bases clipped from V and 4 bases from J, the junction kept 2 bases outside the gene matches. The CDR3 contains 13 residues. CDR1 is KGHSH, CDR2 LQKENI, per germline. CDR3 loop: CASSPQGAYEQYF. CDR3 DNA: TGTGCCAGCTCACCGCAGGGGGCGTACGAGCAGTACTTC.

The chain has TRBV9 and TRBJ1-5; no clear D. Trimming stripped 1 base from V and 4 bases from J, with 12 bases between. This CDR3 has 15 residues. CDR1 SGDLS and CDR2 YYNGEE come from the germline V gene. CDR3 sequence reads: CASSVYGDRNQPQHF. CDR3 nucleotides: TGTGCCAGCAGCGTATACGGGGATAGAAATCAGCCCCAGCATTTT.

This clone was seen just once. This chain joins TRBV11-3 and TRBJ2-6; the D is unclear. The CDR3 contains 18 residues. Germline CDR1 SGHNT, CDR2 YENEEA. V was clipped by 7 bases and J by 0 bases, with 19 bases between them. DNA for the CDR3: TGTGCCAGCACCGCCCCCGGCAGGCGCAGCTCTGGGGCCAACGTCCTGACTTTC. Translation: CASTAPGRRSSGANVLTF. The full variable domain, in which reference TRBV11-3 and TRBJ2-6 provide the parts outside the CDR3, is EAGVVQSPRYKIIEKKQPVAFWCNPISGHNTLYWYLQNLGQGPELLIRYENEEAVDDSQLPKDRFSAERLKGVDSTLKIQPAELGDSAVYLCASTAPGRRSSGANVLTFGAGSRLTVL.

This chain connects TRBV10-2 to TRBJ1-1, with 9 positions matching TRBD1. V was clipped by 8 bases and J by 5 bases; unmatched bases: 9. CDR1 is WSHSY and CDR2 is SAAADI in the germline V gene. The CDR3 length is 14 residues. The CDR3 DNA is TGCGCCAGCGGCGGGACAGGGCCGAGGACTGAAGCTTTCTTT. Its translation: CASGGTGPRTEAFF.

This clone appeared once. V and J are TRBV5-4 and TRBJ1-5; D not resolved. CDR1 is SGHNT and CDR2 is YYREEE in the germline V gene (reference sequence). This CDR3 is 15 amino acids long. Trimming shortened V by 4 bases and J by 4 bases, and 15 bases separated the two germline ends. In nucleotides, the CDR3 is TGTGCCAGCAGCCCAGATGGAGGGTATAATCAGCCCCAGCATTTT. It yields the protein CASSPDGGYNQPQHF.

The chain recombines TRBV2 with TRBJ1-5, with D uncertain. CDR1 is SNHLY, CDR2 FYNNEI, per germline. The CDR3 has 14 residues. The V and J ends lost 3 bases and 10 bases respectively, with 16 bases between them. In DNA form, the CDR3 reads TGTGCCAGCAGTGAGATCGCGGTTTCTGGCCCCCAGCATTTT. Its translation: CASSEIAVSGPQHF. Filled out from reference TRBV2 and TRBJ1-5, the complete variable domain reads EPEVTQTPSHQVTQMGQEVILRCVPISNHLYFYWYRQILGQKVEFLVSFYNNEISEKSEIFDDQFSVERPDGSNFTLKIRSTKLEDSAMYFCASSEIAVSGPQHFGDGTRLSIL.

This rearrangement joins TRBV5-1 to TRBJ2-7; D may be TRBD1 (6 bases). V gave up 4 bases and J gave up 5 bases, with 19 bases separating them. Per the germline V gene, CDR1 is SGHRS and CDR2 is YFSETQ. The CDR3 totals 15 residues. The CDR3 DNA sequence: TGCGCCAGCAGCGGAACCACAGGGTCAATCAACGAGCAGTACTTC. Translation gives CASSGTTGSINEQYF.

A few counts support this clone. This chain joins TRBV6-5 and TRBJ1-2, with 8 bases lining up with TRBD1. After removal of 8 bases from V and 8 bases from J, the junction contained 4 bases not matched to a gene. The CDR3 sequence is 11 residues long. CDR1 and CDR2 (germline): MNHEY, SVGAGI. The DNA for the CDR3 is TGTGCCAGCGGACAGGGCGGCGGCTACACCTTC. Translated: CASGQGGGYTF.

V and J are TRBV6-5 and TRBJ2-1, with 7 positions matching TRBD1. CDR3 length equals 14 residues. V lost 2 bases to trimming and J lost 7 bases; unmatched junction nucleotides: 5. Per the germline V gene, CDR1 is MNHEY and CDR2 is SVGAGI. The CDR3 nucleotides are TGTGCCAGCAGTTACAGGGGGCGCGGAAATGAGCAGTTCTTC. Translation: CASSYRGRGNEQFF.

The chain carries TRBV6-5 and TRBJ2-7, with D possibly matching TRBD1 (5 bases). The CDR3 has 13 amino acids. Germline lookup yields CDR1 MNHEY and CDR2 SVGAGI. Deletions cut 10 bases from V and 6 bases from J, with 19 bases between. The CDR3 DNA follows: TGTGCCACCCAGCAGGCTTTTGGGGCCGAGCAGTACTTC. Its translation: CATQQAFGAEQYF.

V usage is TRBV19 and J usage is TRBJ1-1; 9 bases agree with TRBD1. CDR3 length: 14 residues. Looked up from germline, CDR1 is LNHDA and CDR2 is SQIVND (reference sequence). V was clipped by 5 bases and J by 4 bases; unmatched bases: 5. The CDR3 bases are TGTGCCAGTAGTGCCGGACAGGGGCTCACTGAAGCTTTCTTT. Its protein is CASSAGQGLTEAFF.

V usage is TRBV5-1 and J usage is TRBJ1-1; D gene ambiguous. CDR1 SGHRS and CDR2 YFSETQ come from the germline V gene. The CDR3 extends over 14 amino acids. V was trimmed by 4 bases and J by 0 bases, leaving 10 bases between them. The DNA of the CDR3 is TGCGCCAGCAGCGTGACTCTTATGAACACTGAAGCTTTCTTT. Translated, it gives CASSVTLMNTEAFF. Using reference TRBV5-1 and TRBJ1-1 for the parts outside the CDR3, the full variable domain is KAGVTQTPRYLIKTRGQQVTLSCSPISGHRSVSWYQQTPGQGLQFLFEYFSETQRNKGNFPGRFSGRQFSNSRSEMNVSTLELGDSALYLCASSVTLMNTEAFFGQGTRLTVV.

V and J are TRBV6-4 and TRBJ1-1; the D gene is possibly TRBD1 (5 bases). V was clipped by 3 bases and J by 6 bases, with 14 bases between them. Germline V lookup: CDR1 MRHNA, CDR2 SNTAGT. The CDR3 consists of 14 residues. This CDR3 is CASSESGRGAEAFF. In DNA, the CDR3 is TGTGCCAGCAGTGAATCAGGTCGGGGGGCTGAAGCTTTCTTT.

The chain carries TRBV15 and TRBJ2-7, with D tentatively TRBD1 (5 bases). The germline V gene encodes CDR1 LNHNV and CDR2 YYDKDF (reference sequence). The V end lost 0 bases, the J end lost 5 bases, and 11 bases lay between the germline ends. CDR3 length equals 14 residues. CDR3 DNA sequence: TGTGCCACCAGCAGAGAGGGTTTCAGGGACGAGCAGTACTTC. Protein product: CATSREGFRDEQYF. Supplemented by reference TRBV15 and TRBJ2-7, the full variable domain reads DAMVIQNPRYQVTQFGKPVTLSCSQTLNHNVMYWYQQKSSQAPKLLFHYYDKDFNNEADTPDNFQSRRPNTSFCFLDIRSPGLGDTAMYLCATSREGFRDEQYFGPGTRLTVT.